The clone carrying this T cell receptor (beta chain) was found a few times. As yet, its antigen is unknown. The data stem from a study of sequential checkpoint blockade in melanoma. Study information: TCRbeta immunosequencing was performed on DNA from more than 75 pretreatment melanoma tumor samples.

Overall study results and limits: Pretreatment TIL clonality tracked with response in the nivolumab-first arm.

Treatment of the sample: randomized to nivolumab then ipilimumab (arm A) or the reverse (arm B). The CDR3 extends over 14 amino acids. The V segment lost 9 bases and the J segment 4 bases; nucleotides outside the gene matches: 8. Germline V gene data show CDR1 as MDHEN and CDR2 as SYDVKM. The data were produced by immunoSEQ multiplex PCR, yet TCRdb's version contains in-frame clones alone and is incomplete. The data show some 22,000 clones, around 27% seen once. The rearrangement links TRBV28 to TRBJ2-3; TRBD2 matches 9 bases. The sequence was obtained from a human donor with melanoma. Sequenced here: tumor tissue (inferred from file names), sampled from a patient given nivolumab and ipilimumab in sequence. In nucleotides, the CDR3 is TGTGCCAGTCATCGAGCGGGGGGCCCAGATACGCAGTATTTT. Translating gives CASHRAGGPDTQYF.